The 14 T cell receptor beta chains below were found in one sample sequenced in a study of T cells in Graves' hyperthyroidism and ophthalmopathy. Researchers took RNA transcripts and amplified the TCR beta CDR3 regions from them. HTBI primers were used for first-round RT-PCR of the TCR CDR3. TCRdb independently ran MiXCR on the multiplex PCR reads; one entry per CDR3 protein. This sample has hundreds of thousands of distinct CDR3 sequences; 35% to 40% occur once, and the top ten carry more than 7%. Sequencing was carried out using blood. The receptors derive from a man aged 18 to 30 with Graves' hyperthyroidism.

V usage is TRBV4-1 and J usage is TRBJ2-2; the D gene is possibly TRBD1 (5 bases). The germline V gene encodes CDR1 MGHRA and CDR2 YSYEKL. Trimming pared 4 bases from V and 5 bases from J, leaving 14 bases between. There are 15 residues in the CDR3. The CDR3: CASSPLGKGTGELFF. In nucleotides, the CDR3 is TGCGCCAGCAGCCCCCTGGGGAAGGGGACCGGGGAGCTGTTTTTT.

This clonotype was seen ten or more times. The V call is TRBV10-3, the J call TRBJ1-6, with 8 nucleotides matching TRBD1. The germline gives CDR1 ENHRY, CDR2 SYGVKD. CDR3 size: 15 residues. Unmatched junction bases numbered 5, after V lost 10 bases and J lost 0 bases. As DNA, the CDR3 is TGTGCCAGCAGGACAGGGAACTCCTATAATTCACCCCTCCACTTT. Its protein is CASRTGNSYNSPLHF.

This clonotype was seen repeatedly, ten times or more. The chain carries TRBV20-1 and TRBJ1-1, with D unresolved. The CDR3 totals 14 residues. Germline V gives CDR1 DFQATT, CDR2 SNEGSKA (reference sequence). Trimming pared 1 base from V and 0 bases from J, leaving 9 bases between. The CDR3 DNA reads TGCAGTGCTAGAGGGCAGCGCATGAACACTGAAGCTTTCTTT. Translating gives CSARGQRMNTEAFF.

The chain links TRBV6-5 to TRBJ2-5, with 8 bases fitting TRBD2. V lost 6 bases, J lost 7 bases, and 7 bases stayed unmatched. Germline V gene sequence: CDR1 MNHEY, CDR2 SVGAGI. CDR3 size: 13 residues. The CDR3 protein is CASRPLAGGTQYF. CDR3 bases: TGTGCCAGCAGACCACTGGCGGGAGGGACCCAGTACTTC.

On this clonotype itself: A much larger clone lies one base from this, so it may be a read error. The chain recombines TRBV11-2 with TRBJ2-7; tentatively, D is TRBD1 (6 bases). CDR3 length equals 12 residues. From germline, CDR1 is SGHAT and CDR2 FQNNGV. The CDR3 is CTSSSQGPEQYF. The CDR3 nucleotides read TGTACCAGCAGCTCACAGGGCCCCGAGCAGTACTTC.

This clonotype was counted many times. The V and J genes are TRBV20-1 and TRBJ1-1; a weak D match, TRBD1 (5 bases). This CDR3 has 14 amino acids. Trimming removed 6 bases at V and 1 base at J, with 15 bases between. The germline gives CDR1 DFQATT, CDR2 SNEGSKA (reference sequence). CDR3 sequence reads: CSAAEGTWNTEAFF. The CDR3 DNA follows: TGCAGTGCAGCGGAAGGGACGTGGAACACTGAAGCTTTCTTT.

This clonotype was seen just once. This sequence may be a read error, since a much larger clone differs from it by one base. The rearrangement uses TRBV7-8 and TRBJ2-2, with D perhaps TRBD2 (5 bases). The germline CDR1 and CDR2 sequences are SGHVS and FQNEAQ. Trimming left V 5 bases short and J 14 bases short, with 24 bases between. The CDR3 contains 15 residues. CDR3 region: CASSPSGSTREELFF. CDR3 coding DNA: TGTGCCAGCAGCCCATCGGGGTCAACGAGGGAAGAACTGTTTTTT.

The CDR3 region has the DNA TGCGCCAGCAGTATAGGACTCGAGGCGGGTAAAGAGACCCAGTACTTC. It yields the protein CASSIGLEAGKETQYF. The chain employs TRBV5-1 and TRBJ2-5, with D possibly matching TRBD2 (5 bases). This CDR3 spans 16 amino acids. V was clipped by 5 bases and J by 3 bases, with 20 bases between them. The germline V gene has CDR1 SGHRS and CDR2 YFSETQ.

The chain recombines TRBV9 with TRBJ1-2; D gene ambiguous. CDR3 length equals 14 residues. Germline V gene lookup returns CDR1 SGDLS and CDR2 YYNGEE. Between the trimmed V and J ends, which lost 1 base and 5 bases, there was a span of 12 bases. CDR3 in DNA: TGTGCCAGCAGCGTAAAAGGGATCGAATATGGCTACACCTTC. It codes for CASSVKGIEYGYTF.

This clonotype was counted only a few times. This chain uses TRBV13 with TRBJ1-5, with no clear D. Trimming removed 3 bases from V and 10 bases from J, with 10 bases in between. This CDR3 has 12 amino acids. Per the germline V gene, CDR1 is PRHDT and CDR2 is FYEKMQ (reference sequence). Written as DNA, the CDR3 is TGTGCCAGCAGCTTGGGTCCTGAACCCCAGCATTTT. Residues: CASSLGPEPQHF.

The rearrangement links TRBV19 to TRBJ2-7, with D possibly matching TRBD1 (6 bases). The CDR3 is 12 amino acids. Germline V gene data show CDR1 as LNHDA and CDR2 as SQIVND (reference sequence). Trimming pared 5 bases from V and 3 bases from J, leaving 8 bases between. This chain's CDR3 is CASSGGYYEQYF. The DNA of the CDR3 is TGTGCCAGTAGTGGGGGCTACTACGAGCAGTACTTC. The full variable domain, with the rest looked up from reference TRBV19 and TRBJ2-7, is DGGITQSPKYLFRKEGQNVTLSCEQNLNHDAMYWYRQDPGQGLRLIYYSQIVNDFQKGDIAEGYSVSREKKESFPLTVTSAQKNPTAFYLCASSGGYYEQYFGPGTRLTVT.

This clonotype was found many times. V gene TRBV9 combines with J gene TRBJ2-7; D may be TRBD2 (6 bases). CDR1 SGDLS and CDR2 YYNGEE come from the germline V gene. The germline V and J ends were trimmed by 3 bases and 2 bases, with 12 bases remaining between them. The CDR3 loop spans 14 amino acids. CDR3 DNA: TGTGCCAGCAGCGGGAGGGACGGTCCCTACGAGCAGTACTTC. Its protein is CASSGRDGPYEQYF.

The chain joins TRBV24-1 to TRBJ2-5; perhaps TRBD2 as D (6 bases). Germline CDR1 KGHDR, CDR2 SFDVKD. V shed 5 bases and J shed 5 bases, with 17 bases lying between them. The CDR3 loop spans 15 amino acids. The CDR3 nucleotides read TGTGCCACCAGTGCTAGGAGGTGGCGGGACGAGACCCAGTACTTC. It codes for CATSARRWRDETQYF.

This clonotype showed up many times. DNA of the CDR3: TGCAGTGCTAGGTTTCGCCAAGAGACCCAGTACTTC. Residues: CSARFRQETQYF. This sequence joins TRBV20-1 and TRBJ2-5; D unresolved. The CDR3 totals 12 residues. Germline V lookup: CDR1 DFQATT, CDR2 SNEGSKA (reference sequence). The V end was cut by 3 bases, the J end by 1 base, with 6 bases between.